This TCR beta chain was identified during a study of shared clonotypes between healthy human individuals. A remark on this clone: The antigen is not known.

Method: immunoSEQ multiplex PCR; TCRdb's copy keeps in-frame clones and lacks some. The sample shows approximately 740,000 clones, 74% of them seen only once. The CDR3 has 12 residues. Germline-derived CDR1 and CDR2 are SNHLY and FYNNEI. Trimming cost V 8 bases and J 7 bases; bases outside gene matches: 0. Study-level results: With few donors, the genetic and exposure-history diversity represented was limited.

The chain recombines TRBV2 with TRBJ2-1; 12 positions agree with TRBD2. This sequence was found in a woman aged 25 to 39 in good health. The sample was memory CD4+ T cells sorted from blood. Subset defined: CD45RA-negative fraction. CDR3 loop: CASGTSGNEQFF. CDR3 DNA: TGTGCCAGCGGGACTAGCGGGAATGAGCAGTTCTTC.